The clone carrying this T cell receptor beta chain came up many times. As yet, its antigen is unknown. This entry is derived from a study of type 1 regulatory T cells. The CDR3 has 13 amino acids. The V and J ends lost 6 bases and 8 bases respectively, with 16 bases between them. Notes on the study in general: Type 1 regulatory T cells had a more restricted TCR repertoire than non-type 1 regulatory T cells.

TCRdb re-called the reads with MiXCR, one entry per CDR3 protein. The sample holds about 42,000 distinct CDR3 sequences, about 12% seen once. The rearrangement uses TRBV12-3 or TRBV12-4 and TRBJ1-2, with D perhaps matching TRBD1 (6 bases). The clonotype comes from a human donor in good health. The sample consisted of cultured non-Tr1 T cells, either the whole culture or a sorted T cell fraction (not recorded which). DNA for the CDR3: TGTGCCAGCAGACCCCAGGGGCTTGAAGGCTACACCTTC. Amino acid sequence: CASRPQGLEGYTF.